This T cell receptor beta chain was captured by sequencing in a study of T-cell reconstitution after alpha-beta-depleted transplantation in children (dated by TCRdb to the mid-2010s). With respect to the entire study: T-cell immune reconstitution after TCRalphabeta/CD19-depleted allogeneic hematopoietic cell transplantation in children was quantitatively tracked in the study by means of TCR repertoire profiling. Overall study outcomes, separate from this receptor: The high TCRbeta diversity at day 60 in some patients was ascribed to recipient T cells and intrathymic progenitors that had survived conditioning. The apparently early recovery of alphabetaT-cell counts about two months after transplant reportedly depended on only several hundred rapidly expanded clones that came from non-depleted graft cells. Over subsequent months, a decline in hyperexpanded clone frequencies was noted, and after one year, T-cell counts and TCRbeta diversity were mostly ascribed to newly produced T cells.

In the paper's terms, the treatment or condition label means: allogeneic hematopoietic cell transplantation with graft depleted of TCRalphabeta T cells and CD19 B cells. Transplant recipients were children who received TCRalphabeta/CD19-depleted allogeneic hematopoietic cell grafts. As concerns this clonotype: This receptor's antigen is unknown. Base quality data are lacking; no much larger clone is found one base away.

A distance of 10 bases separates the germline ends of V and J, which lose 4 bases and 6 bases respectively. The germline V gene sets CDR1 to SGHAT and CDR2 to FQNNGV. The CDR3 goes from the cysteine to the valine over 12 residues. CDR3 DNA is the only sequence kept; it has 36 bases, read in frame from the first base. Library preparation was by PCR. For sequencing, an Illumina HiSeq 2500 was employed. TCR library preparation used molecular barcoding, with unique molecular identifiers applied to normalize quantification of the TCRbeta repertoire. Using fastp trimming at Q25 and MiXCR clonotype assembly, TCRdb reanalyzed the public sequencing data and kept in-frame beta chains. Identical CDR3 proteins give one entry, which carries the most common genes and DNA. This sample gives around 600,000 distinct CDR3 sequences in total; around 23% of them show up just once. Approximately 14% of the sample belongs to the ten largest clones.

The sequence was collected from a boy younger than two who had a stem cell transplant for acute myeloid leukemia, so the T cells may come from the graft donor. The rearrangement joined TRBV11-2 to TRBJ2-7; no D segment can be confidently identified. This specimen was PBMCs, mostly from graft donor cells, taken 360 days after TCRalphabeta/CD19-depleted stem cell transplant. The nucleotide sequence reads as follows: TGTGCCAGCAGCTATCCCCTACGCGAGCAGTACGTC. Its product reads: CASSYPLREQYV.